The table lists the clone carrying this TCR beta chain with many counts. Its cognate antigen is unknown. This sample was taken from a study of T-cell memory formation after mild COVID-19. General study results and limits: Among contracting clones, CD4+ were mainly CM/EM and CD8+ enriched in EMRA.

The length of the CDR3 is 17 residues. The germline V gene encodes CDR1 SGHAT and CDR2 FQNNGV. After removal of 2 bases from V and 4 bases from J, the junction contained 13 bases not matched to a gene. TCRdb re-analysed the 5' RACE reads in MiXCR, keeping a single row per CDR3 protein. This table has 75,000 to 95,000 distinct CDR3 sequences, approximately 15% appearing once. This receptor was identified in a man in his late teens or twenties who had mild COVID-19 (a few samples of this study predate the infection). Cell type and time point are not known. The gene calls are TRBV11-2 and TRBJ2-5, with TRBD1 matching 7 bases. The source material was PBMCs or a T cell subset sorted from them (not recorded which). The DNA for the CDR3 is TGTGCCAGCAGCTTACCCTCCGACAGGGCGGAACGAGAGACCCAGTACTTC. Encoded protein: CASSLPSDRAERETQYF.